The clone carrying this T cell receptor beta chain was seen at least ten times. The antigen is unknown. The data are from a study of regulatory T cells in long-lasting Graves disease. Time point here: newly diagnosed GD, antithyroid drugs for less than 3 months. Isolated PBMC RNA provided the starting material for the TCR library. With iRepertoire HTBI primers and Arm-PCR of CDR3 regions, TCR beta libraries were built. Using its own MiXCR run on the multiplex PCR reads, TCRdb lists one record per CDR3 protein. The sample has roughly 430,000 distinct CDR3 sequences, around 17% seen once. Findings and caveats of the study: Newly diagnosed Graves' patients had higher TCR diversity than persistent ones.

The same specimen was also included in a second study, on T cells in Graves' hyperthyroidism and ophthalmopathy. That source adds: Thyroid ultrasound, orbital computed tomography, clinical symptoms, and serum thyroxine and TRAb underpinned diagnoses.

This sequence was found in a woman younger than 45 with Graves disease. The specimen was peripheral blood mononuclear cells (PBMCs), collected at new diagnosis, from a patient treated with antithyroid drugs.

CDR3: CASSLAVENEQFF. The CDR3 DNA reads as TGCGCCAGCAGCTTGGCCGTAGAGAATGAGCAGTTCTTC. This sequence joins TRBV5-1 and TRBJ2-1; no clear D. Germline lookup yields CDR1 SGHRS and CDR2 YFSETQ. The CDR3 has 13 amino acids. Deletions cut 0 bases from V and 7 bases from J, with 8 bases between. Looking up the rest from reference TRBV5-1 and TRBJ2-1 gives the full variable domain: KAGVTQTPRYLIKTRGQQVTLSCSPISGHRSVSWYQQTPGQGLQFLFEYFSETQRNKGNFPGRFSGRQFSNSRSEMNVSTLELGDSALYLCASSLAVENEQFFGPGTRLTVL.